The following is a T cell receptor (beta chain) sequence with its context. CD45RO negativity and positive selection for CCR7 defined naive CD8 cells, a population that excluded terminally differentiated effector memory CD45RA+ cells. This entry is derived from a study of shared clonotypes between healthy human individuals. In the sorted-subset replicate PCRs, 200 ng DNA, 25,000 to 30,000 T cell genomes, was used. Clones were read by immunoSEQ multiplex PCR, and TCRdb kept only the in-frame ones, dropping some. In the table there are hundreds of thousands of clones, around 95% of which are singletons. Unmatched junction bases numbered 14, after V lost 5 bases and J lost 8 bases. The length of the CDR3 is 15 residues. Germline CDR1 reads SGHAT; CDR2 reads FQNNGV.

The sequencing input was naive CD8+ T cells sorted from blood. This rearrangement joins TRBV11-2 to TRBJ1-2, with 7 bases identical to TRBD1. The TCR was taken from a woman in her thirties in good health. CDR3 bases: TGTGCCAGCAGCCTTGTACAGGGGCTATCCTACGGCTACACCTTC. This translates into CASSLVQGLSYGYTF. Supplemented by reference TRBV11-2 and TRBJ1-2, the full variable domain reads EAGVAQSPRYKIIEKRQSVAFWCNPISGHATLYWYQQILGQGPKLLIQFQNNGVVDDSQLPKDRFSAERLKGVDSTLKIQPAKLEDSAVYLCASSLVQGLSYGYTFGSGTRLTVV.